This T cell receptor beta chain stems from a study of Graves' ophthalmopathy and Graves' hyperthyroidism. Trimming cost V 4 bases and J 5 bases; bases outside gene matches: 13. The V gene's germline CDR1 is SEHNR and CDR2 FQNEAQ (reference sequence). The CDR3 is 16 amino acids. This clonotype was seen many times. A duration under 3 months, NOSPECS ≥4, CAS ≥3 and moderate-to-severe activity characterized the donors with ophthalmopathy. PBMCs stemmed from 10 ml of fresh peripheral blood. TCR beta CDR3 regions were amplified from RNA transcripts. Investigators did first-round RT-PCR with HTBI primers, then second-round multiplex PCR. TCRdb re-called the multiplex PCR reads with MiXCR, one entry per CDR3 protein. Counted here are 600,000 to 700,000 distinct CDR3 sequences, about 38% occurring once; the ten biggest clones make up more than 2.5%.

This receptor was obtained from an adult man with Graves' ophthalmopathy. Input material: peripheral blood. The chain combines TRBV7-9 with TRBJ2-7; the match to TRBD2 covers 8 bases. CDR3 region: CASSSSGRGRSHEQYF. CDR3 DNA: TGTGCCAGCAGCTCTAGCGGGCGCGGGAGAAGCCACGAGCAGTACTTC. The variable domain in full, with the rest retrieved from reference TRBV7-9 and TRBJ2-7, is DTGVSQNPRHKITKRGQNVTFRCDPISEHNRLYWYRQTLGQGPEFLTYFQNEAQLEKSRLLSDRFSAERPKGSFSTLEIQRTEQGDSAMYLCASSSSGRGRSHEQYFGPGTRLTVT.